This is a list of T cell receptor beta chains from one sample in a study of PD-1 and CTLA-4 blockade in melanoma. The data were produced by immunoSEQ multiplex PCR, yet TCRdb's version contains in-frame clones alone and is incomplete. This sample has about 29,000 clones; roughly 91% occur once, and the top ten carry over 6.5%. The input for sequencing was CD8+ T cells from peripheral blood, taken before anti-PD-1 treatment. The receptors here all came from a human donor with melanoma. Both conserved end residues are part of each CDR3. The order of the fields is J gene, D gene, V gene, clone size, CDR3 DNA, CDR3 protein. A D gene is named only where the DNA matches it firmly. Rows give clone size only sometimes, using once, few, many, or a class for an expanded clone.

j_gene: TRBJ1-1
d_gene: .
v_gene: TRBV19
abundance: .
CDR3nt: TGTGCCAGTAGTACACCTTGGCGGAACACTGAAGCTTTCTTT
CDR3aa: CASSTPWRNTEAFF

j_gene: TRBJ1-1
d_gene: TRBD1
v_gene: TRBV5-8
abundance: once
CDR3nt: TGTGCCAGCAGCCCCAGGGGGCCCTTGGGCACTGAAGCTTTCTTT
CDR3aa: CASSPRGPLGTEAFF

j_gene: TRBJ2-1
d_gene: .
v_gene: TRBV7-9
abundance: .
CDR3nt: TGTGCCAGCAGCTTAGGGGCCGAGAGCTCCTACAATGAGCAGTTCTTC
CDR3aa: CASSLGAESSYNEQFF

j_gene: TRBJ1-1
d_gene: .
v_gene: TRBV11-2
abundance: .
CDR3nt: TGTGCCAGCAGCTTGACCTTGGGCACTGAAGCTTTCTTT
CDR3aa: CASSLTLGTEAFF

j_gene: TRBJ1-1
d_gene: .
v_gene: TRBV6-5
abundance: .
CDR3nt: TGTGCCAGCAGGGGGGTGGGAAACACTGAAGCTTTCTTT
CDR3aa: CASRGVGNTEAFF

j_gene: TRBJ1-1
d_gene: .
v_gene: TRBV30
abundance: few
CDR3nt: TGTGCCTGGAGTGTCACCCTCGGGATCACTGAAGCTTTCTTT
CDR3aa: CAWSVTLGITEAFF

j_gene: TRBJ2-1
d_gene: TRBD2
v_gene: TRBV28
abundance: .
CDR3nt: TGTGCCAGCAGTTTAGCTAGCGGGAGTAATGAGCAGTTCTTC
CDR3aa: CASSLASGSNEQFF

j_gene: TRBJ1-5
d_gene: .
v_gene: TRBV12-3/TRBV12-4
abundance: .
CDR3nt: TGTGCCAGCAGTCAACAGGGTATGCCCCAGCATTTT
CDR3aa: CASSQQGMPQHF

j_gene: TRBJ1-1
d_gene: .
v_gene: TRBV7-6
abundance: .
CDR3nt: TGTGCCAGCAGCGTAGACAGTGTGAACACTGAAGCTTTCTTT
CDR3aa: CASSVDSVNTEAFF

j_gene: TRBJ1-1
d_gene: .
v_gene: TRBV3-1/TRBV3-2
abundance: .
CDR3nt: TGTGCCAGCAGCCAAGAATTAAGGGCAGTTGAAGCTTTCTTT
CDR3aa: CASSQELRAVEAFF

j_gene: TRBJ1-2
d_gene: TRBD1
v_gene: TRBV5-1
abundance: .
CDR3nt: TGCGCCAGCAGAGGGACAGAAGAAGGCTACACCTTC
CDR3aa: CASRGTEEGYTF

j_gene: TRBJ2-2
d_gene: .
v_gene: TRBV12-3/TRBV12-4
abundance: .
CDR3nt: TGTGCCAGCAGTTTGGGGGGCACCGGGGAGCTGTTTTTT
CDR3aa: CASSLGGTGELFF

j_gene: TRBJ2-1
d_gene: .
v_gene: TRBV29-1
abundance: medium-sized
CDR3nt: TGCAGCGTTGACCCTTATACAGGGCAGAGCTCCTACAATGAGCAGTTCTTC
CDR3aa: CSVDPYTGQSSYNEQFF

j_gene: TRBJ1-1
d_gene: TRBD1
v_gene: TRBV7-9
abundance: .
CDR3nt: TGTGCCAGCAGCCCTAGGGACAGGCTGAACACTGAAGCTTTCTTT
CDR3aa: CASSPRDRLNTEAFF

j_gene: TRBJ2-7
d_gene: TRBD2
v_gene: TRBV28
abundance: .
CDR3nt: TGTGCCAGCAGTTTAAGCCCGGGACTAGGATCCGCCTACGAGCAGTACTTC
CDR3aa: CASSLSPGLGSAYEQYF

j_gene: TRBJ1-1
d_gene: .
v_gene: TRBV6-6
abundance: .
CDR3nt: TGTGCCAGCAGCCCACGGGGGAGAACTGAAGCTTTCTTT
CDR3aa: CASSPRGRTEAFF

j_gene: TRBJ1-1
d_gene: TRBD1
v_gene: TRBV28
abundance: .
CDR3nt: TGTGCCAGCAGTAACCACCCACCGGACAGGGGGGCCACTGAAGCTTTCTTT
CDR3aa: CASSNHPPDRGATEAFF

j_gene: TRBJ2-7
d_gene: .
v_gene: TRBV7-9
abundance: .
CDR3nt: TGTGCCAGCAGCCCAGGTCAGGAACCCTACGAGCAGTACTTC
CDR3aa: CASSPGQEPYEQYF